One sample yielded the 28 T cell receptor beta chains listed below, sequenced in a study of blood T cell repertoires in COVID-19. This table comes from immunoSEQ multiplex PCR, and its TCRdb copy is limited to in-frame clones, with some not included. Among around 130,000 clones listed, roughly 86% were seen once. Sequenced sample: peripheral blood. The receptors shown here come from a woman aged 50 to 65 who had recovered from COVID-19.

This chain connects TRBV4-1 to TRBJ1-3; tentative D call: TRBD1 (6 bases). The V end lost 4 bases, the J end lost 2 bases, and 12 bases lay between the germline ends. Germline CDR1 MGHRA, CDR2 YSYEKL. CDR3 length: 15 amino acids. The CDR3 region is CASSRTQGAGNTIYF. In DNA form, the CDR3 reads TGCGCCAGCAGCCGAACACAGGGAGCTGGAAACACCATATATTTT.

The chain links TRBV7-3 to TRBJ2-5, with a tentative D call TRBD2 (6 bases). The CDR3 is made up of 14 amino acids. CDR1 SGHTA and CDR2 FQGTGA come from the germline V gene. V was trimmed by 5 bases and J by 2 bases, leaving 12 bases between them. The CDR3 DNA is TGTGCCAGCAGCCTGTCTAGCGAACAAGAGACCCAGTACTTC. It codes for CASSLSSEQETQYF.

The chain joins TRBV14 to TRBJ2-2, with D possibly TRBD2 on 5 matching bases. Trimming pared 1 base from V and 3 bases from J, leaving 12 bases between. CDR1 and CDR2 from the germline V gene are SGHDN and FVKESK. The CDR3 is 16 residues long. CDR3 residues: CASSQVSGRYTGELFF. CDR3 in DNA: TGTGCCAGCAGCCAAGTTAGTGGGAGATACACCGGGGAGCTGTTTTTT.

V and J are TRBV19 and TRBJ1-5; possibly TRBD1 for D (5 bases). This CDR3 spans 13 amino acids. Between the trimmed V and J ends, which lost 9 bases and 4 bases, there was a span of 13 bases. Germline CDR1 reads LNHDA; CDR2 reads SQIVND (reference sequence). In DNA, the CDR3 is TGTGCCAGCGGCTTGACAGCTAATCAGCCCCAGCATTTT. It yields the protein CASGLTANQPQHF.

The CDR3 spells CASLGQGHYGYTF. The CDR3, as DNA: TGTGCCAGTCTCGGACAGGGGCACTATGGCTACACCTTC. This chain connects TRBV12-3 or TRBV12-4 to TRBJ1-2; 9 bases are shared with TRBD1. The CDR3 is made up of 13 amino acids. The junction had 5 bases not matched to a gene; V was cut back by 9 bases and J by 3 bases.

The rearrangement links TRBV5-4 to TRBJ1-1, with D possibly matching TRBD1 (6 bases). The CDR3 loop spans 14 amino acids. Germline values: CDR1 SGHNT, CDR2 YYREEE (reference sequence). V lost 7 bases and J 4 bases, leaving 17 bases between the germline ends. The CDR3 DNA follows: TGTGCCAGCCGCAGATCAGGGGTAGGCACTGAAGCTTTCTTT. Residues: CASRRSGVGTEAFF.

The chain carries TRBV18 and TRBJ1-2, with 11 bases aligning to TRBD1. This CDR3 contains 14 residues. J gave up 3 bases and V 4 bases, and 1 base lay outside the gene matches. Germline CDR1 and CDR2: KGHSH and LQKENI. Written as DNA, the CDR3 is TGTGCCAGCTCACAGGGACAGGGGGACTATGGCTACACCTTC. Amino acids: CASSQGQGDYGYTF.

The chain employs TRBV2 and TRBJ1-2; D is unresolved. V lost 5 bases to trimming and J lost 2 bases, with 6 bases between them. The CDR3 is 12 amino acids. Germline-derived CDR1 and CDR2 are SNHLY and FYNNEI. CDR3 region: CASSLLNYGYTF. The CDR3 DNA reads as TGTGCCAGCAGTTTGTTAAACTATGGCTACACCTTC.

CDR3 DNA: TGTGCCAGCTCACCAGCAGGCGCCAACACTGAAGCTTTCTTT. Translating gives CASSPAGANTEAFF. This chain joins TRBV18 and TRBJ1-1; D remains ambiguous. Germline-derived CDR1 and CDR2 are KGHSH and LQKENI. The V gene lost 2 bases and the J gene lost 2 bases, with 9 bases spanning the gap. This CDR3 is 14 amino acids long.

The chain couples TRBV5-1 to TRBJ2-1, with 8 bases aligning to TRBD2. Germline CDR1 reads SGHRS; CDR2 reads YFSETQ. Trimming removed 0 bases from V and 6 bases from J; junction bases left unmatched: 5. The CDR3 is 15 amino acids. In DNA, the CDR3 is TGCGCCAGCAGCTTGGAAAGCGGGAGTCCCAATGAGCAGTTCTTC. This codes for CASSLESGSPNEQFF.

The chain carries TRBV6-5 and TRBJ2-7, with D perhaps matching TRBD1 (5 bases). The CDR3 sequence is 14 residues long. Germline V CDR1 and CDR2: MNHEY, SVGAGI. The V gene lost 0 bases and the J gene lost 0 bases, with 6 bases spanning the gap. The CDR3 reads CASSYSRGSYEQYF. The CDR3 coding sequence is TGTGCCAGCAGTTACTCAAGGGGCTCCTACGAGCAGTACTTC.

This sequence joins TRBV3-1 (or the pseudogene TRBV3-2) and TRBJ2-7, with D possibly TRBD2 on 7 matching bases. The CDR3 runs 14 residues. Germline CDR1 is LGHDT and CDR2 is YNNKEL (reference sequence). V lost 3 bases, J lost 7 bases, and 16 bases lay in between. The CDR3 here is CASSHITGGAEQYF. The CDR3 DNA reads TGTGCCAGCAGCCACATAACGGGGGGCGCAGAGCAGTACTTC.

In this sample, this clone turned up many times. This chain connects TRBV27 to TRBJ1-5; no clear D. V lost 4 bases to trimming and J lost 4 bases, with 8 bases between them. CDR3 size: 13 residues. The germline V gene encodes CDR1 MNHEY and CDR2 SMNVEV (reference sequence). CDR3: CASSYGENQPQHF. The CDR3 coding sequence is TGTGCCAGCAGTTACGGGGAAAATCAGCCCCAGCATTTT.

The CDR3 DNA reads as TGTGCCAGCAGCCGAAGGACTAGCGGGGGGGAGCAGTTCTTC. Its protein is CASSRRTSGGEQFF. The J gene is TRBJ2-1, the V gene TRBV5-4; 14 nucleotides line up with TRBD2. This CDR3 has 14 amino acids. Germline V gene sequence: CDR1 SGHNT, CDR2 YYREEE (reference sequence). V was clipped by 4 bases and J by 10 bases; unmatched bases: 4.

V gene TRBV18 combines with J gene TRBJ2-1; 7 bases align to TRBD2. Germline CDR1 KGHSH, CDR2 LQKENI. The CDR3 loop spans 14 amino acids. Losses at the gene ends were 0 bases for V and 12 bases for J; bases not matched to a gene: 8. The CDR3: CASSPPTSEGVQFF. In nucleotides, the CDR3 is TGTGCCAGCTCACCACCAACTAGCGAGGGCGTGCAGTTCTTC.

V gene TRBV30 combines with J gene TRBJ2-5; D unclear. CDR1 is GTSNPN and CDR2 is SVGIG in the germline V gene (reference sequence). The CDR3 is 12 amino acids. With 0 bases removed from V and 7 bases from J, the gap between germline ends came to 9 bases. The CDR3, as DNA: TGTGCCTGGAGTGTAGCGTCCGGGACCCAGTACTTC. Protein: CAWSVASGTQYF.

The gene calls are TRBV7-9 and TRBJ1-6; D remains unclear. Per the germline V gene, CDR1 is SEHNR and CDR2 is FQNEAQ (reference sequence). V lost 7 bases and J lost 0, with 7 bases in between. The CDR3 runs 14 residues. The CDR3 DNA is TGTGCCAGCAAGAAGAGCTCCTATAATTCACCCCTCCACTTT. This sequence encodes CASKKSSYNSPLHF.

The rearrangement uses TRBV13 and TRBJ2-1, with 9 bases matching TRBD1. Germline CDR1 and CDR2: PRHDT and FYEKMQ (reference sequence). V was pared by 2 bases and J by 11 bases, with 4 bases of the junction left unmatched. The CDR3 loop spans 13 amino acids. CDR3 nucleotides: TGTGCCAGCAGCTTAACAGGGGGCGATAAGCAGTTCTTC. This sequence encodes CASSLTGGDKQFF.

The chain has TRBV2 and TRBJ2-1; D is possibly TRBD2 (6 bases). The V gene lost 7 bases and the J gene lost 6 bases, with 25 bases spanning the gap. Germline values: CDR1 SNHLY, CDR2 FYNNEI. CDR3 size: 17 residues. CDR3 sequence: CASTEGGPNSWGNEQFF. The CDR3, as DNA: TGTGCCAGCACCGAAGGAGGGCCAAACTCTTGGGGCAATGAGCAGTTCTTC. The full variable domain, its missing parts supplied by reference TRBV2 and TRBJ2-1, is EPEVTQTPSHQVTQMGQEVILRCVPISNHLYFYWYRQILGQKVEFLVSFYNNEISEKSEIFDDQFSVERPDGSNFTLKIRSTKLEDSAMYFCASTEGGPNSWGNEQFFGPGTRLTVL.

The chain carries TRBV2 and TRBJ1-5; maybe TRBD1 (6 bases). The CDR3 totals 13 residues. Trimming pared 4 bases from V and 6 bases from J, leaving 10 bases between. Per germline, CDR1 SNHLY and CDR2 FYNNEI. CDR3 in amino acids: CASSVTGFQPQHF. DNA of the CDR3: TGTGCCAGCAGTGTAACAGGGTTTCAGCCCCAGCATTTT.

The chain combines TRBV18 with TRBJ2-5; no clear D. Trimming stripped 0 bases from V and 5 bases from J, with 10 bases between. CDR1 and CDR2 from the germline V gene are KGHSH and LQKENI. CDR3 length: 14 residues. CDR3 in DNA: TGTGCCAGCTCACCACCGTCTAGTTCGGAGACCCAGTACTTC. It specifies CASSPPSSSETQYF.

This chain connects TRBV12-3 or TRBV12-4 to TRBJ1-2; 9 nucleotides match TRBD1. The CDR3 loop spans 13 amino acids. V trimming: 6 bases; J trimming: 2 bases; junction bases outside the gene matches: 1. CDR3 bases: TGTGCCAGCAGAGGGACAGGGAACTATGGCTACACCTTC. Translating gives CASRGTGNYGYTF.

The chain is built from TRBV7-8 and TRBJ2-7; 7 bases align to TRBD2. Germline trimming cut 5 bases from V and 1 base from J; bases unmatched to any gene: 8. The germline CDR1 and CDR2 sequences are SGHVS and FQNEAQ. The CDR3 loop spans 15 amino acids. As DNA, the CDR3 is TGTGCCAGCAGCCCCCAGCGGGGATCTTCCTACGAGCAGTACTTC. As protein: CASSPQRGSSYEQYF.

The CDR3 spells CSAGNNEQFF. In DNA form, the CDR3 reads TGCAGTGCTGGCAACAATGAGCAGTTCTTC. The chain recombines TRBV20-1 with TRBJ2-1; the D is unclear. Trimming removed 5 bases at V and 5 bases at J, with 4 bases between. CDR1 and CDR2 (germline): DFQATT, SNEGSKA (reference sequence). The CDR3 has 10 residues.

This sequence joins TRBV5-6 and TRBJ2-5; 8 nucleotides align to TRBD1. Looked up from germline, CDR1 is SGHDT and CDR2 is YYEEEE. Unmatched junction bases numbered 8, after V lost 10 bases and J lost 3 bases. This CDR3 is built from 13 residues. In DNA form, the CDR3 reads TGTGCCCTTCGAGCGGACAGGGAAGAGACCCAGTACTTC. This encodes CALRADREETQYF.

This chain joins TRBV11-2 and TRBJ2-3, with 11 positions matching TRBD2. The J segment lost 0 bases and the V segment lost 4 bases, leaving 3 bases of the junction unmatched. The germline V gene encodes CDR1 SGHAT and CDR2 FQNNGV. This CDR3 comprises 16 residues. The CDR3 spells CASSSLAGGSTDTQYF. CDR3 in DNA: TGTGCCAGCAGCTCGCTAGCGGGGGGTAGCACAGATACGCAGTATTTT.

This clone was found a few times. The chain joins TRBV11-3 to TRBJ1-1; unclear D gene. With 1 base removed from V and 3 bases from J, the gap between germline ends came to 9 bases. The V gene's germline CDR1 is SGHNT and CDR2 YENEEA. This CDR3 is 14 amino acids long. CDR3 coding DNA: TGTGCCAGCAGCTTAGGAGGGATTCACACTGAAGCTTTCTTT. Its protein is CASSLGGIHTEAFF.

This sequence joins TRBV6-6 and TRBJ1-5; D ambiguous. V lost 5 bases and J 3 bases, leaving 23 bases between the germline ends. Germline values: CDR1 MNHNY, CDR2 SVGAGI (reference sequence). The CDR3 consists of 18 residues. The CDR3: CASSPIIVRRRDNQPQHF. CDR3 bases: TGTGCCAGCAGTCCCATAATCGTCCGGCGACGGGACAATCAGCCCCAGCATTTT.